What follows is one TCR beta chain and its context. This entry is derived from a study of blood T cell repertoires in COVID-19. About the study: Some COVID-19 samples were acute and others convalescent; all came from the United States, Italy and Spain. T cells, B-cell-depleted T cells, or PBMCs provided the cDNA or gDNA that served as material.

The trim removed 2 bases at V and 0 bases at J, leaving 0 bases unmatched. CDR1 and CDR2 (germline): LNHDA, SQIVND (reference sequence). The CDR3 contains 15 residues. In the source study's methods: How many nucleated cells were present was estimated from reference gene primer amplification. Repertoires were generated with immunoSEQ multiplex PCR, while TCRdb's copy carries only in-frame clones and drops some. V and J calls and clone size come straight from that table; D and trimming were deduced from the DNA. The sample includes some 69,000 clones, around 77% of them seen just once. This clonotype was sampled from a man in his sixties with acute or convalescent COVID-19. The chain couples TRBV19 to TRBJ2-2; 7 nucleotides align to TRBD2. Sequencing was carried out using peripheral blood. CDR3 region: CASSISGANTGELFF. For the CDR3, the DNA is TGTGCCAGTAGTATAAGCGGGGCGAACACCGGGGAGCTGTTTTTT.